The subject of this entry is one T cell receptor (beta chain). The data belong to a study of blood T cell repertoires in COVID-19. The repertoire was sequenced with immunoSEQ multiplex PCR; TCRdb's copy has only in-frame clones and lacks some. Of tens of thousands of clones in the sample, 70% to 75% were seen once. Germline CDR1 reads SGHVS; CDR2 reads FNYEAQ. The CDR3 length is 15 residues. J lost 7 bases, V lost 5 bases, and 11 bases had no gene match. The source material was peripheral blood. The receptor's source is a woman aged 70-85 years with acute or convalescent COVID-19. V usage is TRBV7-6 and J usage is TRBJ2-7, with 10 bases that match TRBD2. The CDR3 DNA is TGTGCCAGCAGCCAGATTTCCAGCGGGAGGGGGGAGCAGTACTTC. This gives the protein CASSQISSGRGEQYF.